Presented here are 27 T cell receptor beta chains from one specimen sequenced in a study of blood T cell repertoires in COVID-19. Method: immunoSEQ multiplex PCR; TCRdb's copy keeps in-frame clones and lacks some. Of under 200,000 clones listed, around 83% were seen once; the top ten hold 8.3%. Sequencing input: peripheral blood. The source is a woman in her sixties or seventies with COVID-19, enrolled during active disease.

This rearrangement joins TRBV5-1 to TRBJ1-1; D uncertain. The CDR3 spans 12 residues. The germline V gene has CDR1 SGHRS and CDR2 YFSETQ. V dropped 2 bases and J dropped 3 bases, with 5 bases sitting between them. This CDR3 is CASSLEYTEAFF. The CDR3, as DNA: TGCGCCAGCAGCTTAGAGTACACTGAAGCTTTCTTT.

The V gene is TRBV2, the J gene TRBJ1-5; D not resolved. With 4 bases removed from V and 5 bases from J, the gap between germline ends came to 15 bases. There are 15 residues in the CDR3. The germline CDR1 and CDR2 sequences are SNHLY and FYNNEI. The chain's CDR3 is CASSVERGSHQPQHF. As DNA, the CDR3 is TGTGCCAGCAGTGTGGAACGAGGGAGCCATCAGCCCCAGCATTTT.

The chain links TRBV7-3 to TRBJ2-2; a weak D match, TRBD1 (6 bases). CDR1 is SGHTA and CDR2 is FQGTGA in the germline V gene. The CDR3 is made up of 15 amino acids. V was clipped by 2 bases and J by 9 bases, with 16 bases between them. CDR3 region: CASSLGVTGSRELFF. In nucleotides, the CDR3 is TGTGCCAGCAGCTTAGGGGTTACAGGGAGCAGGGAGCTGTTTTTT.

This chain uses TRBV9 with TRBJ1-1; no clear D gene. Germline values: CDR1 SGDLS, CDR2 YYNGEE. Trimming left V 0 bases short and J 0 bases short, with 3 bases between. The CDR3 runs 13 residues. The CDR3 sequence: CASSVVMNTEAFF. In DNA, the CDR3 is TGTGCCAGCAGCGTAGTTATGAACACTGAAGCTTTCTTT.

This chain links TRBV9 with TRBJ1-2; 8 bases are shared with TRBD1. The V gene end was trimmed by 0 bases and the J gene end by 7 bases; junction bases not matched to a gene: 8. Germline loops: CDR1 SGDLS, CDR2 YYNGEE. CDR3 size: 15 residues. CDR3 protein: CASSVVAGQGSGYTF. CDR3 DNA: TGTGCCAGCAGCGTAGTGGCCGGACAGGGAAGTGGCTACACCTTC. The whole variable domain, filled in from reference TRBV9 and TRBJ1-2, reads DSGVTQTPKHLITATGQRVTLRCSPRSGDLSVYWYQQSLDQGLQFLIQYYNGEERAKGNILERFSAQQFPDLHSELNLSSLELGDSALYFCASSVVAGQGSGYTFGSGTRLTVV.

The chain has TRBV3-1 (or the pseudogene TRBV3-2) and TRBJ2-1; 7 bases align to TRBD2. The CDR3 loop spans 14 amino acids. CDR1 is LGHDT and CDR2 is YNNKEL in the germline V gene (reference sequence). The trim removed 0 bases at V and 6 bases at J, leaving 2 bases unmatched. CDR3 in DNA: TGTGCCAGCAGCCAAGATTGGGAGGGCAATGAGCAGTTCTTC. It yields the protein CASSQDWEGNEQFF.

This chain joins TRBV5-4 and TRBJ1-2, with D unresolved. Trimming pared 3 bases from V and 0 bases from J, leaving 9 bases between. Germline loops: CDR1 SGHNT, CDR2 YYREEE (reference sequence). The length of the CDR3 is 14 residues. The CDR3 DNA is TGTGCCAGCAGCTCTGAGGTAGCTAACTATGGCTACACCTTC. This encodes CASSSEVANYGYTF.

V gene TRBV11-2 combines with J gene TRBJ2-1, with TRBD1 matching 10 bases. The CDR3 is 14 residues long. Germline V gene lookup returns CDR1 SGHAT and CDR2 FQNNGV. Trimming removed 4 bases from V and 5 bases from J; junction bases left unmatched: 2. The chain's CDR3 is CASSSGTGDNEQFF. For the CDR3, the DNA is TGTGCCAGCAGCTCCGGGACAGGGGACAATGAGCAGTTCTTC.

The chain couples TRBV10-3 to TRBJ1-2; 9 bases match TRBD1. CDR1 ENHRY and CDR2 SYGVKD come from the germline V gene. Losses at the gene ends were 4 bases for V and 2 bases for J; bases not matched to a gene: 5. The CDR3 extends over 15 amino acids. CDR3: CAISGGQGKNYGYTF. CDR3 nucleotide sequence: TGTGCCATCAGTGGGGGACAGGGCAAGAACTATGGCTACACCTTC.

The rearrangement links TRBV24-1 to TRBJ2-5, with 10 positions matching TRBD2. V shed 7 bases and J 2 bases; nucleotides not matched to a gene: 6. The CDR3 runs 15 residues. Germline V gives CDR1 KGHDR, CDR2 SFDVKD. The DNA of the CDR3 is TGTGCCACCAGCCCCATAGCGGGGGGACAAGAGACCCAGTACTTC. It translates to CATSPIAGGQETQYF.

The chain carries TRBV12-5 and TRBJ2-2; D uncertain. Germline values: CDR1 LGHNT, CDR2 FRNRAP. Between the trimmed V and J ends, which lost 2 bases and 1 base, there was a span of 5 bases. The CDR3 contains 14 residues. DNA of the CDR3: TGTGCTAGTGGTTTGTCACAGAACACCGGGGAGCTGTTTTTT. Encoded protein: CASGLSQNTGELFF.

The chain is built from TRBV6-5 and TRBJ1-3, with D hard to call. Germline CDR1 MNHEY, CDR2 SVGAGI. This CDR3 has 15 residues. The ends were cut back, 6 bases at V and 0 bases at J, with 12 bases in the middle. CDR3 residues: CASRAPARSGNTIYF. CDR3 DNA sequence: TGTGCCAGCAGAGCGCCAGCGCGCTCTGGAAACACCATATATTTT.

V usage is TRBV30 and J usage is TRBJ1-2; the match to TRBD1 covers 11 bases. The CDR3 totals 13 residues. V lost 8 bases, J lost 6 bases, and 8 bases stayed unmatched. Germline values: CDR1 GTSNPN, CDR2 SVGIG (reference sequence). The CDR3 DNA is TGTGCCAGCTCCCGGGACAGGGGGAATGGCTACACCTTC. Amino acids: CASSRDRGNGYTF.

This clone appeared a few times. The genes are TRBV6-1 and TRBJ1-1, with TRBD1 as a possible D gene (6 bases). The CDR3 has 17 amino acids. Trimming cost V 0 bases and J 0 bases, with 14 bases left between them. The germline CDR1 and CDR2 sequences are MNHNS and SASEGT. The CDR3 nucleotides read TGTGCCAGCAGTGAAGCCTCTTATACAGGGCTGAACACTGAAGCTTTCTTT. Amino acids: CASSEASYTGLNTEAFF.

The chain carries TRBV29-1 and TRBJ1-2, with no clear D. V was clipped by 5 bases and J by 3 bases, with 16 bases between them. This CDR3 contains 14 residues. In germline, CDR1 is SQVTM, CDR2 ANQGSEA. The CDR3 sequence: CSVTPAGWDYGYTF. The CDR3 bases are TGCAGCGTTACCCCGGCCGGGTGGGACTATGGCTACACCTTC.

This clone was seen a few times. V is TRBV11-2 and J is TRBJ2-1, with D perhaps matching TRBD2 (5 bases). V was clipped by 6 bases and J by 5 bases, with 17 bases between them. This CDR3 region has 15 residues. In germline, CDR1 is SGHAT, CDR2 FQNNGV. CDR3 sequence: CASRVGDTRNNEQFF. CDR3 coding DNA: TGTGCCAGCAGGGTCGGGGATACGAGGAACAATGAGCAGTTCTTC.

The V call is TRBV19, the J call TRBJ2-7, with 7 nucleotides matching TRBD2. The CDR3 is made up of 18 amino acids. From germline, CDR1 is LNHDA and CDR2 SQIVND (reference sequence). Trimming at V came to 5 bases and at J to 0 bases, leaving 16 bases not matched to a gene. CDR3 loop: CASSGGGRVGGSSYEQYF. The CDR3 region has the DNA TGTGCCAGTAGTGGGGGTGGCAGGGTCGGCGGGAGCTCCTACGAGCAGTACTTC.

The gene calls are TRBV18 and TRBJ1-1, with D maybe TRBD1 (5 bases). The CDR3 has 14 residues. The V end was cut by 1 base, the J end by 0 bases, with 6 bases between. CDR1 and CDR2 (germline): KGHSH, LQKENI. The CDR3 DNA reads TGTGCCAGCTCACCACAGGGGCTGAACACTGAAGCTTTCTTT. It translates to CASSPQGLNTEAFF.

In DNA form, the CDR3 reads TGTGCCAGCAGTCCAAGACTAGCGGTCACCGGGGAGCTGTTTTTT. It is translated as CASSPRLAVTGELFF. The genes are TRBV2 and TRBJ2-2; 9 nucleotides line up with TRBD2. Germline V gene lookup returns CDR1 SNHLY and CDR2 FYNNEI. The CDR3 is 15 residues long. V shed 5 bases, J shed 4 bases, and the junction held 5 bases outside the gene matches.

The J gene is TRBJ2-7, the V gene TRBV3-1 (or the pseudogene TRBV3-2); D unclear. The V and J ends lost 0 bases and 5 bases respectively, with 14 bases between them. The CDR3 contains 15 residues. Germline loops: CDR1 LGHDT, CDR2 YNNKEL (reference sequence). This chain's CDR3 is CASSQDGRSLDEQYF. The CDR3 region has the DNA TGTGCCAGCAGCCAAGATGGGCGTTCGCTCGACGAGCAGTACTTC.

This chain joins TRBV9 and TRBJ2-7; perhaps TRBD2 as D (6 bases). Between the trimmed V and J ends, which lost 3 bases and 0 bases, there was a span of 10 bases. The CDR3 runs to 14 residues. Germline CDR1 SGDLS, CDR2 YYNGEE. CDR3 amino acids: CASSEVGSSYEQYF. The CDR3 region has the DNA TGTGCCAGCAGCGAGGTCGGGAGCTCCTACGAGCAGTACTTC.

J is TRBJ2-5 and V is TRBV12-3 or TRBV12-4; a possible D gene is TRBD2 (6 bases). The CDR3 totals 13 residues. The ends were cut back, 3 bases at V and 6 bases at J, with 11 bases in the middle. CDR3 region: CASSLSGTQTQYF. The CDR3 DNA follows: TGTGCCAGCAGTTTGTCAGGGACTCAGACCCAGTACTTC.

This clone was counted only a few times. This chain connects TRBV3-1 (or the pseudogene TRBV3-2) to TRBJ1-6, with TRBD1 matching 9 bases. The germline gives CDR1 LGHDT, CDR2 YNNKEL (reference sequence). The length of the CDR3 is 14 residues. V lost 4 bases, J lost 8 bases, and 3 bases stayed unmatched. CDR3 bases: TGTGCCAGCAGCCGGGGGACAGGGTATTCACCCCTCCACTTT. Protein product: CASSRGTGYSPLHF.

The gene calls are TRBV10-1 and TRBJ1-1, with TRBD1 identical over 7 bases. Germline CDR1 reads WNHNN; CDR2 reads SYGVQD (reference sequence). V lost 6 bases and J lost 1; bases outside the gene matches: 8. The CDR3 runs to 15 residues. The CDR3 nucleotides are TGCGCCAGCAGCCCCAATCGGGACAGGAACACTGAAGCTTTCTTT. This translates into CASSPNRDRNTEAFF.

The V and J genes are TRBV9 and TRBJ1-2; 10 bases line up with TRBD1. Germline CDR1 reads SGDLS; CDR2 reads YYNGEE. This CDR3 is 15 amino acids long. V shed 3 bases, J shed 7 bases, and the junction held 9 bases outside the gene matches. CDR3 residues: CASSDRQGARSGYTF. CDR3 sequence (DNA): TGTGCCAGCAGCGACCGACAGGGGGCGCGTTCTGGCTACACCTTC.

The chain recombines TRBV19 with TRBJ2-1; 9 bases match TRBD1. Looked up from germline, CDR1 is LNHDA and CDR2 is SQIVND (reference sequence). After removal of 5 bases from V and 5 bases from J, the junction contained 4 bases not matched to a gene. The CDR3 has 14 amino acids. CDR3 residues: CASSADRGDNEQFF. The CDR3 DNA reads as TGTGCCAGTAGTGCGGACAGGGGAGACAATGAGCAGTTCTTC.

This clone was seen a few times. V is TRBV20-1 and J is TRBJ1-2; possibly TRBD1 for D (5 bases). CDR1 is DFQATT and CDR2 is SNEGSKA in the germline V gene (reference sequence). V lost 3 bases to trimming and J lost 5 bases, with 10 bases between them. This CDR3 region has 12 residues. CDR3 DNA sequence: TGCAGTGCTAGTAAAGGGGAATATGGCTACACCTTC. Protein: CSASKGEYGYTF.